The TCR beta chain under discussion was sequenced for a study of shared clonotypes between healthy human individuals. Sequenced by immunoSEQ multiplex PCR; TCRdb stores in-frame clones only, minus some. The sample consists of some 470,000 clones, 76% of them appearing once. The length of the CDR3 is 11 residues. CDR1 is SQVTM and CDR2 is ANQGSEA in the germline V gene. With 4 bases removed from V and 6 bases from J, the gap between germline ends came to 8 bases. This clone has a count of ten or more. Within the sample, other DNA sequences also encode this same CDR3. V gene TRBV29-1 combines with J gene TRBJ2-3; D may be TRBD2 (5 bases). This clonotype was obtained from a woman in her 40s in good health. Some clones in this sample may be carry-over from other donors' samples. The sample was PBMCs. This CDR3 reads CSVGLADTQYF. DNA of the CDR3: TGCAGCGTTGGGCTAGCTGATACGCAGTATTTT.